This T cell receptor beta chain was recorded in a study of monozygotic twins with inflammatory bowel disease. TCRdb re-analyzed the 5' RACE reads; it lists each CDR3 protein once, without DNA. The sample table includes some 400,000 distinct CDR3 sequences. Per germline, CDR1 SEHNR and CDR2 FQNEAQ (reference sequence). The CDR3 has 16 amino acids. On this clonotype itself: Its antigen is undetermined.

Notes on the study in general: Nothing supported a single strong signal or clonotype that was associated with IBD. Among the T cells, different subtypes could not be distinguished.

Sequencing was carried out using blood. The receptor comes from a human donor with ulcerative colitis or Crohn's disease, or a healthy co-twin of an affected twin (not recorded which). The genes are TRBV7-9 and TRBJ1-4; TCRdb's D call of TRBD1 is untestable without DNA. The CDR3 loop reads CASSLSPGTQNEKLFF.